The next 21 T cell receptor beta chains were all read from a single sample in a study of cytomegalovirus exposure and HLA in healthy donors. Amplification used 60 Vbeta primers and 13 Jbeta primers. The repertoire was sequenced with immunoSEQ multiplex PCR; TCRdb's copy has only in-frame clones and lacks some. The sample has some 70,000 clones, under 80% seen once. Specimen: PBMCs. The source of these receptors is a male donor in good health and CMV-seropositive.

The chain links TRBV25-1 to TRBJ2-7; D is ambiguous. This CDR3 has 16 amino acids. Trimming removed 1 base from V and 5 bases from J, with 18 bases in between. Germline-derived CDR1 and CDR2 are MGHDK and SYGVNS. CDR3 loop: CASSESGTSSRNEQYF. For the CDR3, the DNA is TGTGCCAGCAGTGAATCAGGTACCTCGTCCAGGAACGAGCAGTACTTC.

The chain recombines TRBV5-1 with TRBJ2-7; 9 nucleotides line up with TRBD2. The germline V gene encodes CDR1 SGHRS and CDR2 YFSETQ. The CDR3 covers 15 residues. The V gene end was trimmed by 0 bases and the J gene end by 3 bases; junction bases not matched to a gene: 4. Here the CDR3 reads CASSLGLAGNYEQYF. As DNA, the CDR3 is TGCGCCAGCAGCTTGGGTCTAGCGGGGAACTACGAGCAGTACTTC. The full variable domain, completed using reference TRBV5-1 and TRBJ2-7, is KAGVTQTPRYLIKTRGQQVTLSCSPISGHRSVSWYQQTPGQGLQFLFEYFSETQRNKGNFPGRFSGRQFSNSRSEMNVSTLELGDSALYLCASSLGLAGNYEQYFGPGTRLTVT.

The rearrangement uses TRBV9 and TRBJ1-1, with D uncertain. Trimming stripped 5 bases from V and 3 bases from J, with 17 bases between. Per the germline V gene, CDR1 is SGDLS and CDR2 is YYNGEE. The CDR3 consists of 15 residues. CDR3 sequence: CASSSGPEVYTEAFF. In DNA form, the CDR3 reads TGTGCCAGCAGTTCCGGCCCAGAGGTGTACACTGAAGCTTTCTTT. The complete variable domain, with remaining parts taken from reference TRBV9 and TRBJ1-1, reads DSGVTQTPKHLITATGQRVTLRCSPRSGDLSVYWYQQSLDQGLQFLIQYYNGEERAKGNILERFSAQQFPDLHSELNLSSLELGDSALYFCASSSGPEVYTEAFFGQGTRLTVV.

This chain connects TRBV9 to TRBJ2-2; 7 bases agree with TRBD1. The CDR3 extends over 15 amino acids. Trimming took 2 bases from V and 4 from J; bases not matched to a gene: 5. Germline V lookup: CDR1 SGDLS, CDR2 YYNGEE. This chain's CDR3 is CASSVRGGGTGELFF. The CDR3 nucleotides are TGTGCCAGCAGCGTGAGAGGGGGCGGCACCGGGGAGCTGTTTTTT.

This clone has only a few counts. The chain is built from TRBV30 and TRBJ1-5; TRBD1 matches at 9 bases. J gave up 6 bases and V 5 bases, and 8 bases lay outside the gene matches. Germline CDR1 reads GTSNPN; CDR2 reads SVGIG (reference sequence). This CDR3 is 14 amino acids long. The CDR3 loop is CAWGLDRGSQPQHF. The DNA of the CDR3 is TGTGCCTGGGGGCTGGACAGGGGAAGTCAGCCCCAGCATTTT. Filled out from reference TRBV30 and TRBJ1-5, the complete variable domain reads SQTIHQWPATLVQPVGSPLSLECTVEGTSNPNLYWYRQAAGRGLQLLFYSVGIGQISSEVPQNLSASRPQDRQFILSSKKLLLSDSGFYLCAWGLDRGSQPQHFGDGTRLSIL.

The chain has TRBV6-6 and TRBJ2-7, with 8 positions matching TRBD1. The germline V gene encodes CDR1 MNHNY and CDR2 SVGAGI (reference sequence). Trimming at V came to 6 bases and at J to 5 bases, leaving 6 bases not matched to a gene. This CDR3 comprises 13 residues. The CDR3 loop reads CASSRQGLNEQYF. In nucleotides, the CDR3 is TGTGCCAGCAGCCGACAGGGGTTGAACGAGCAGTACTTC.

The chain joins TRBV5-1 to TRBJ2-7, with D possibly matching TRBD1 (5 bases). The V and J ends lost 5 bases and 3 bases respectively, with 12 bases between them. This CDR3 has 13 amino acids. The germline V gene encodes CDR1 SGHRS and CDR2 YFSETQ. The CDR3 loop is CASSKTELYEQYF. CDR3 DNA sequence: TGCGCCAGCAGTAAGACAGAACTCTACGAGCAGTACTTC. Using reference TRBV5-1 and TRBJ2-7 for the parts outside the CDR3, the full variable domain is KAGVTQTPRYLIKTRGQQVTLSCSPISGHRSVSWYQQTPGQGLQFLFEYFSETQRNKGNFPGRFSGRQFSNSRSEMNVSTLELGDSALYLCASSKTELYEQYFGPGTRLTVT.

This clone appeared a single time. V gene TRBV6-1 combines with J gene TRBJ1-6; D is undetermined. Trimming removed 1 base at V and 4 bases at J, with 8 bases between. The CDR3 runs to 15 residues. Germline assignment: CDR1 MNHNS and CDR2 SASEGT. The CDR3 coding sequence is TGTGCCAGCAGTGAAGTCGCGGATTATAATTCACCCCTCCACTTT. Protein product: CASSEVADYNSPLHF.

The chain employs TRBV4-1 and TRBJ1-2; TRBD1 aligns across 8 bases. The CDR3 consists of 15 residues. The V gene end was trimmed by 5 bases and the J gene end by 2 bases; junction bases not matched to a gene: 7. Per germline, CDR1 MGHRA and CDR2 YSYEKL. The CDR3 spells CASSSRTGGNYGYTF. CDR3 sequence (DNA): TGCGCCAGCAGCTCCAGAACAGGGGGAAACTATGGCTACACCTTC.

This sequence joins TRBV7-9 and TRBJ1-1, with no clear D. Trimming stripped 6 bases from V and 1 base from J, with 9 bases between. Looked up from germline, CDR1 is SEHNR and CDR2 is FQNEAQ (reference sequence). The CDR3 loop spans 13 amino acids. CDR3 sequence (DNA): TGTGCCAGCAGGGTGGCAGAGAACACTGAAGCTTTCTTT. Its translation is CASRVAENTEAFF. Based on the CDR3 plus reference TRBV7-9 and TRBJ1-1, the full variable domain is DTGVSQNPRHKITKRGQNVTFRCDPISEHNRLYWYRQTLGQGPEFLTYFQNEAQLEKSRLLSDRFSAERPKGSFSTLEIQRTEQGDSAMYLCASRVAENTEAFFGQGTRLTVV.

J is TRBJ1-2 and V is TRBV7-2; 8 bases are shared with TRBD1. Germline CDR1 is SGHTA and CDR2 is FQGNSA. Losses at the gene ends were 2 bases for V and 4 bases for J; bases not matched to a gene: 3. The CDR3 length is 14 residues. The CDR3: CASSLTGGVYGYTF. The CDR3, as DNA: TGTGCCAGCAGCTTAACAGGGGGAGTCTATGGCTACACCTTC.

The chain is built from TRBV6-1 and TRBJ2-7, with TRBD1 as a possible D gene (6 bases). Germline V gives CDR1 MNHNS, CDR2 SASEGT. The CDR3 extends over 15 amino acids. The germline V and J ends were trimmed by 6 bases and 2 bases, with 17 bases remaining between them. CDR3 amino acids: CASRHRVSDPYEQYF. The CDR3 DNA sequence: TGTGCCAGCAGGCACAGGGTGAGCGATCCCTACGAGCAGTACTTC.

V and J are TRBV9 and TRBJ2-7, with D possibly being TRBD1 (5 bases). This CDR3 contains 13 residues. Trimming left V 0 bases short and J 5 bases short, with 9 bases between. Germline values: CDR1 SGDLS, CDR2 YYNGEE. The CDR3 DNA sequence: TGTGCCAGCAGCGTAGGGGGCAGGGACGAGCAGTACTTC. Residues: CASSVGGRDEQYF.

There are a few counts of this clone. The chain links TRBV10-3 to TRBJ2-1; TRBD2 agrees at 7 bases. The length of the CDR3 is 14 residues. Germline-derived CDR1 and CDR2 are ENHRY and SYGVKD. With 4 bases clipped from V and 4 bases from J, the junction kept 4 bases outside the gene matches. CDR3 DNA sequence: TGTGCCATCAGTGGACTAGCAGATTACAATGAGCAGTTCTTC. It encodes CAISGLADYNEQFF.

The J gene is TRBJ2-4, the V gene TRBV30; 8 nucleotides agree with TRBD2. Looked up from germline, CDR1 is GTSNPN and CDR2 is SVGIG (reference sequence). The CDR3 is made up of 16 amino acids. J lost 3 bases, V lost 1 base, and 8 bases had no gene match. CDR3 sequence reads: CAWSAFAGLVKNIQYF. The CDR3 region has the DNA TGTGCCTGGAGTGCGTTTGCGGGACTAGTCAAAAACATTCAGTACTTC.

The chain employs TRBV7-3 and TRBJ1-6; the D gene is possibly TRBD1 (6 bases). Trimming removed 5 bases from V and 1 base from J, with 15 bases in between. The CDR3 consists of 17 residues. Germline V CDR1 and CDR2: SGHTA, FQGTGA. CDR3 protein: CASSRLPRGSYNSPLHF. Written as DNA, the CDR3 is TGTGCCAGCAGCCGACTCCCGAGGGGGTCCTATAATTCACCCCTCCACTTT.

The chain links TRBV7-9 to TRBJ1-2; D is undetermined. The CDR3 is 13 amino acids. Germline V gene sequence: CDR1 SEHNR, CDR2 FQNEAQ (reference sequence). V lost 3 bases and J lost 0, with 5 bases in between. The CDR3 reads CASSFGSNYGYTF. CDR3 bases: TGTGCCAGCAGCTTCGGGTCTAACTATGGCTACACCTTC.

The V call is TRBV9, the J call TRBJ2-7; the D is unclear. The CDR3 runs 12 residues. Germline CDR1 reads SGDLS; CDR2 reads YYNGEE. The V and J ends lost 0 bases and 3 bases respectively, with 4 bases between them. The CDR3 sequence: CASSVDNYEQYF. The CDR3 DNA follows: TGTGCCAGCAGCGTAGACAACTACGAGCAGTACTTC.

V usage is TRBV29-1 and J usage is TRBJ2-7; the match to TRBD1 covers 7 bases. Germline V CDR1 and CDR2: SQVTM, ANQGSEA. This CDR3 comprises 12 residues. With V trimmed by 8 bases and J by 6 bases, 10 bases remained unmatched. DNA of the CDR3: TGCAGCATATCCCGGGACAGAACCGAGCAGTACTTC. Translated, it gives CSISRDRTEQYF.

As concerns this clone: Mismatch with germline at one junction end may stem from a read error. DNA of the CDR3: TGTGCCGGCAGAACTAGCGGCGCCTACGAGCAGTACTTC. Translating it yields CAGRTSGAYEQYF. This chain joins TRBV7-2 and TRBJ2-7; the match to TRBD2 covers 8 bases. From germline, CDR1 is SGHTA and CDR2 FQGNSA. The CDR3 spans 13 residues.

The rearrangement uses TRBV7-9 and TRBJ1-3; 8 nucleotides match TRBD1. CDR1 is SEHNR, CDR2 FQNEAQ, per germline (reference sequence). The CDR3 spans 15 residues. V trimming: 7 bases; J trimming: 1 base; junction bases outside the gene matches: 6. The CDR3: CASNIQGESGNTIYF. Here the CDR3 DNA reads TGTGCCAGCAACATACAGGGGGAATCTGGAAACACCATATATTTT.